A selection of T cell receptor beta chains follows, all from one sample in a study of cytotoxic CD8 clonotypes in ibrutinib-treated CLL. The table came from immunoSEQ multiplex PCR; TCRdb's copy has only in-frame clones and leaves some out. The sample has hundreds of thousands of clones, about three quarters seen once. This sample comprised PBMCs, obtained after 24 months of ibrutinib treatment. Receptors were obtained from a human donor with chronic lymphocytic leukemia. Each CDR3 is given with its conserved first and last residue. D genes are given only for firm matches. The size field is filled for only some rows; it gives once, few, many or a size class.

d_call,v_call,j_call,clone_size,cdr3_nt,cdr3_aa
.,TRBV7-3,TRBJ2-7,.,TGTGCCAGCAGCCTCGGAGGGGATAGAGAGCAGTACTTC,CASSLGGDREQYF
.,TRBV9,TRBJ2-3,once,TGTGCCAGCAGCGTATCCGACTACACAGATACGCAGTATTTT,CASSVSDYTDTQYF
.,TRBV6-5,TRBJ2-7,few,TGTGCCAGCAGAAGCCAGGGGGCGGGAGAAAACGAGCAGTACTTC,CASRSQGAGENEQYF
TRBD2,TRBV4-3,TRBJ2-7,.,TGCGCCAGCAGCCAAGAGCGGGAGTACAACGAGCAGTACTTC,CASSQEREYNEQYF
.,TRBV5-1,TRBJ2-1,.,TGCGCCAGCAGCCCGACGGGCGAAGGTCCCTCGCCTCAGTTCTTC,CASSPTGEGPSPQFF
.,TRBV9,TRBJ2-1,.,TGTGCCAGCAGCGTGGGAACCGGGACCGCCCAATTAGTAGAGCAGTTCTTC,CASSVGTGTAQLVEQFF
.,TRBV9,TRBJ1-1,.,TGTGCCAGCAGCGTAGCTTTAGATGGGCGCTCGGGGAACACTGAAGCTTTCTTT,CASSVALDGRSGNTEAFF
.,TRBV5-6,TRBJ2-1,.,TGTGCCAGCAGCCAGGAGCGCAGGAATGAGCAGTTCTTC,CASSQERRNEQFF
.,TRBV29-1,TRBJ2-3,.,TGCAGCGCATTCGGGGGCATTATGTCGGACCTATACACAGATACGCAGTATTTT,CSAFGGIMSDLYTDTQYF
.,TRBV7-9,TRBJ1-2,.,TGTGCCAGCAGCTTAGCTGCCGGGTTGGACTATGGCTACACCTTC,CASSLAAGLDYGYTF
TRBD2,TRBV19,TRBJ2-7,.,TGTGCCAGTAGTCTAAGGACTAGCGGAACCTACGAGCAGTACTTC,CASSLRTSGTYEQYF
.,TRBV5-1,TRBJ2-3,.,TGCGCCAGCAGCTTTCCGGGTTTGGGCACAGATACGCAGTATTTT,CASSFPGLGTDTQYF
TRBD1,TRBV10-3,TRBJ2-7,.,TGTGCCATCAGTTTGGACAGGCTTTACGAGCAGTACTTC,CAISLDRLYEQYF
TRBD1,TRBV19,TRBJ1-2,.,TGTGCCAGTAGTACTCACCTAGACAGGGGGGATAGTGGCTACACCTTC,CASSTHLDRGDSGYTF
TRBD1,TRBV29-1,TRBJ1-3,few,TGCAGCGTGAAGGGACAGGTTGCTGGAAACACCATATATTTT,CSVKGQVAGNTIYF
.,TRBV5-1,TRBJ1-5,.,TGCGCCAGCAGCTTAGGGGCAGATCAGCCCCAGCATTTT,CASSLGADQPQHF
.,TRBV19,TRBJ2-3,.,TGTGCCAGTAGTAACGTGCCCCCCATCACAGATACGCAGTATTTT,CASSNVPPITDTQYF
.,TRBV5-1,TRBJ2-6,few,TGCGCCAGCAGCTTGGACGGCTCTGGGGCCAACGTCCTGACTTTC,CASSLDGSGANVLTF
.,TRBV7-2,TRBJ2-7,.,TGTGCCAGCAGCTTAGAAATTAGCACGAGATACGAGCAGTACTTC,CASSLEISTRYEQYF
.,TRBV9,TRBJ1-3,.,TGTGCCAGCAGCTTGGGACTCTCAAGCTCTGGAAACACCATATATTTT,CASSLGLSSSGNTIYF
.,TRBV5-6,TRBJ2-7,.,TGTGCCAGCAGCTCCGTCGGGGCCTACGAGCAGTACTTC,CASSSVGAYEQYF
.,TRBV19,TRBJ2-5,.,TGTGCCAGTAGTATCAGCGGTAGCGGAGAGACCCAGTACTTC,CASSISGSGETQYF
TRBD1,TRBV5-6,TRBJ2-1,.,TGTGCCAGCAGCTTGGCCGAGGGGACAGGGCTCAATGAGCAGTTCTTC,CASSLAEGTGLNEQFF
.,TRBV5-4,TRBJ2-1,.,TGTGCCAGCAGCCCTATTGGGGACAATGAGCAGTTCTTC,CASSPIGDNEQFF
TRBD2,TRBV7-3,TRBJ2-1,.,TGTGCCAGCAGCCCGAGAGGGACTAGCGGGATCCCGTACAATGAGCAGTTCTTC,CASSPRGTSGIPYNEQFF
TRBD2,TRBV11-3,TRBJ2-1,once,TGTGCCAGCAGCTTTAGGACTAGCGGGGCAGATGAGCAGTTCTTC,CASSFRTSGADEQFF
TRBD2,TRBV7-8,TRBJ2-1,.,TGTGCCAGCAGACCGCCTAGCGGGAGCCGGGATGAGCAGTTCTTC,CASRPPSGSRDEQFF
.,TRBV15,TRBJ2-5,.,TGTGCCACCAGCAGCGGGAGTGTGAGAGAGACCCAGTACTTC,CATSSGSVRETQYF
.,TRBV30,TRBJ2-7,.,TGTGCCTGGAGTGGAGGGGTCGAGCAGTACTTC,CAWSGGVEQYF
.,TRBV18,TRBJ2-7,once,TGTGCCAGCTCACCTTCCCAGGGAGGAGGGCTAGAGCAGTACTTC,CASSPSQGGGLEQYF
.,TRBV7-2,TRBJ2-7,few,TGTGCCAGCAGCTTAGCCCCCCGGGAGTTAGCCTACGAGCAGTACTTC,CASSLAPRELAYEQYF
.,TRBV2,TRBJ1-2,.,TGTGCCAGTCAGCAGTCCACGTGGCTACAGGAGGCGTATGGCTACACCTTC,CASQQSTWLQEAYGYTF
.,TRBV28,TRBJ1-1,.,TGTGCCAGCGCCGGGGGAGCTGTGGGGGCTTTCTTT,CASAGGAVGAFF
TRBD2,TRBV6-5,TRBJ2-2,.,TGTGCCAGCAGTTACTGGACTAGCGGGAGTGCCGGGGAGCTGTTTTTT,CASSYWTSGSAGELFF
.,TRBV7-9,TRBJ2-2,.,TGTGCCAGCAGAGACGTAAGGGCCGCCGGGGAGCTGTTTTTT,CASRDVRAAGELFF
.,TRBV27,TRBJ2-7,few,TGTGCCAGCAGCCCTTCCCCGTCCCACTACGAGCAGTACTTC,CASSPSPSHYEQYF
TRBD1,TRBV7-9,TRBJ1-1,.,TGTGCCAGCAGCTTAACAGGGGGAGGCGAAGCTTTCTTT,CASSLTGGGEAFF
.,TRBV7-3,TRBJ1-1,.,TGTGCCAGCAGCTTAGCAGGGGACACTGAAGCTTTCTTT,CASSLAGDTEAFF
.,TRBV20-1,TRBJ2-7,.,TGCAGTGCTAGAGTAGGCTACGAGCAGTACTTC,CSARVGYEQYF
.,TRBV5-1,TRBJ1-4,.,TGCGCCAGCAGCCTGGACATTCCTAATGAAAAACTGTTTTTT,CASSLDIPNEKLFF
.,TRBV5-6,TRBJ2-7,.,TGTGCCAGCAGCCAAGGGTACGAGCAGTACTTC,CASSQGYEQYF
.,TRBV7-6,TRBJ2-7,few,TGTGCCAGCAGCTTCCAGAGTGACAGTACCTACGAGCAGTACTTC,CASSFQSDSTYEQYF